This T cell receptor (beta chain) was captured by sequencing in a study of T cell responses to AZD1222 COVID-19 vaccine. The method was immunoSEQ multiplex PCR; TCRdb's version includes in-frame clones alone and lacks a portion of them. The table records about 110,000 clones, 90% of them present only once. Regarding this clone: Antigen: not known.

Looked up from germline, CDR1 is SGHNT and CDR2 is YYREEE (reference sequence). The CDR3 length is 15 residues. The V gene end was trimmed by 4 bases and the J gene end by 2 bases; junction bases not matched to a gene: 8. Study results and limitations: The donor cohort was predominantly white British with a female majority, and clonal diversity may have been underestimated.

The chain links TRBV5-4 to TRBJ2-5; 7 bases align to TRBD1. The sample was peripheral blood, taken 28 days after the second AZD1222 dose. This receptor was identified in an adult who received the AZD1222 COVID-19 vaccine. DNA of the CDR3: TGTGCCAGCAGCACGCCAAAACAGGGGCAAGAGACCCAGTACTTC. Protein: CASSTPKQGQETQYF.